A single sample gave rise to the 26 T cell receptor beta chains below, sequenced in a study of T-cell reconstitution after alpha-beta-depleted transplantation in children. It was with unique molecular identifiers that the TCRbeta library was prepared. TCRdb fed the PCR reads into MiXCR, producing one record per CDR3 protein. The sample shows 200,000 to 250,000 distinct CDR3 sequences, about a tenth of them seen only once. Specimen: PBMCs, collected before TCRalphabeta/CD19-depleted stem cell transplant. These receptors were taken from a child less than two years old with acute myeloid leukemia, due to receive a stem cell transplant.

This clonotype was seen ten or more times. The V gene is TRBV29-1, the J gene TRBJ1-1; unclear D gene. The CDR3 length is 13 residues. With 7 bases removed from V and 1 base from J, the gap between germline ends came to 13 bases. Germline V gene data show CDR1 as SQVTM and CDR2 as ANQGSEA. The CDR3: CSARLWGNTEAFF. CDR3 nucleotide sequence: TGCAGCGCCCGCTTATGGGGGAACACTGAAGCTTTCTTT.

The genes are TRBV24-1 and TRBJ2-2, with 9 bases matching TRBD2. The junction had 6 bases not matched to a gene; V was cut back by 4 bases and J by 7 bases. The CDR3 has 15 residues. From germline, CDR1 is KGHDR and CDR2 SFDVKD. The CDR3 here is CATSDARLAVGELFF. The CDR3 DNA reads TGTGCCACCAGTGACGCACGACTAGCGGTCGGGGAGCTGTTTTTT.

This clonotype has at least ten counts. CDR3 protein: CASSEAGGLEQFF. The DNA for the CDR3 is TGTGCCAGCAGCGAGGCGGGAGGTCTTGAGCAGTTCTTC. The chain employs TRBV7-2 and TRBJ2-1, with 8 positions matching TRBD2. V gave up 5 bases and J gave up 9 bases; unmatched junction bases: 6. Germline lookup yields CDR1 SGHTA and CDR2 FQGNSA. The CDR3 length is 13 residues.

This clonotype was counted at least ten times. This chain uses TRBV20-1 with TRBJ2-7; 12 bases fit TRBD2. Germline assignment: CDR1 DFQATT and CDR2 SNEGSKA (reference sequence). CDR3 length equals 14 residues. Losses at the gene ends were 3 bases for V and 0 bases for J; bases not matched to a gene: 0. In nucleotides, the CDR3 is TGCAGTGCTAGGACTAGCGGGAGCTCCTACGAGCAGTACTTC. Translating gives CSARTSGSSYEQYF.

This clonotype was counted many times. The genes are TRBV11-2 and TRBJ2-1, with 9 bases aligning to TRBD2. The CDR3 runs to 18 residues. Germline CDR1 reads SGHAT; CDR2 reads FQNNGV. J was trimmed by 0 bases and V by 0 bases; bases with no gene match: 6. The CDR3, as DNA: TGTGCCAGCAGCTTAGATCTAGCGGGACGACACTCCTACAATGAGCAGTTCTTC. Protein: CASSLDLAGRHSYNEQFF. Full variable domain (outside the CDR3, taken from reference TRBV11-2 and TRBJ2-1): EAGVAQSPRYKIIEKRQSVAFWCNPISGHATLYWYQQILGQGPKLLIQFQNNGVVDDSQLPKDRFSAERLKGVDSTLKIQPAKLEDSAVYLCASSLDLAGRHSYNEQFFGPGTRLTVL.

This clonotype has a count of ten or more. This chain links TRBV11-2 with TRBJ2-1; TRBD2 matches 9 bases. Germline V gene lookup returns CDR1 SGHAT and CDR2 FQNNGV. The CDR3 sequence is 15 residues long. J lost 4 bases, V lost 3 bases, and 4 bases had no gene match. DNA for the CDR3: TGTGCCAGCAGCTTCGTAGCGGGAGTATACAATGAGCAGTTCTTC. Translation: CASSFVAGVYNEQFF. Filled out from reference TRBV11-2 and TRBJ2-1, the complete variable domain reads EAGVAQSPRYKIIEKRQSVAFWCNPISGHATLYWYQQILGQGPKLLIQFQNNGVVDDSQLPKDRFSAERLKGVDSTLKIQPAKLEDSAVYLCASSFVAGVYNEQFFGPGTRLTVL.

This clonotype was counted at least ten times. This chain links TRBV6-2 or TRBV6-3 with TRBJ1-2, with D tentatively TRBD1 (6 bases). V was cut by 7 bases and J by 4 bases, with 13 bases left in between. Germline CDR1 is MNHEY and CDR2 is SVGEGT. CDR3 length: 13 amino acids. CDR3 residues: CASTGQPFYGYTF. CDR3 DNA sequence: TGTGCCAGCACCGGACAGCCCTTCTATGGCTACACCTTC.

This clonotype was seen at least ten times. CDR3 DNA sequence: TGCGCCAGCAGCATACTCCAGGGGGCGGACACCGGGGAGCTGTTTTTT. This translates into CASSILQGADTGELFF. The chain is built from TRBV5-1 and TRBJ2-2; 8 positions agree with TRBD1. The germline V gene encodes CDR1 SGHRS and CDR2 YFSETQ. CDR3 length: 16 residues. After removal of 4 bases from V and 3 bases from J, the junction contained 8 bases not matched to a gene.

This clonotype was seen many times. The chain recombines TRBV28 with TRBJ1-6, with D perhaps TRBD1 (6 bases). Per germline, CDR1 MDHEN and CDR2 SYDVKM. The length of the CDR3 is 13 residues. Trimming removed 6 bases from V and 10 bases from J, with 13 bases in between. The CDR3 sequence: CASSHREISPLHF. Here the CDR3 DNA reads TGTGCCAGCAGCCACAGGGAAATCTCACCCCTCCACTTT.

This clonotype was counted at least ten times. CDR3 protein: CASSPSGDNEQFF. The CDR3 DNA sequence: TGTGCCAGCAGTCCCTCGGGGGATAATGAGCAGTTCTTC. The chain joins TRBV6-2 or TRBV6-3 to TRBJ2-1; D possibly corresponds to TRBD2 (6 bases). V lost 5 bases, J lost 7 bases, and 12 bases lay in between. CDR3 length: 13 amino acids. Germline V gives CDR1 MNHEY, CDR2 SVGEGT.

Of note for this clonotype: This may arise from a read error, as a much more abundant clone is one base away. This chain joins TRBV10-3 and TRBJ2-3; TRBD2 might be the D (6 bases). Looked up from germline, CDR1 is ENHRY and CDR2 is SYGVKD. The CDR3 consists of 15 residues. The CDR3 here is CVISESPSGTDTQYF. CDR3 nucleotide sequence: TGTGTCATCAGTGAGTCGCCTAGCGGCACAGATACGCAGTATTTT.

The sample holds many counts of this clonotype. The gene calls are TRBV4-3 and TRBJ2-7; D is perhaps TRBD2 (6 bases). The CDR3 is made up of 15 amino acids. Per germline, CDR1 LGHNA and CDR2 YSLEER. V was shortened by 4 bases and J by 2 bases, with 15 bases between the two germline ends. The chain's CDR3 is CASSRGLNPPYEQYF. CDR3 bases: TGCGCCAGCAGCCGAGGACTAAATCCTCCCTACGAGCAGTACTTC.

In this sample, this clonotype turned up many times. The chain carries TRBV4-3 and TRBJ2-5; 14 bases map to TRBD2. The CDR3 is 16 residues long. J gave up 5 bases and V 2 bases, and 4 bases lay outside the gene matches. Germline assignment: CDR1 LGHNA and CDR2 YSLEER. The DNA of the CDR3 is TGCGCCAGCAGCCAACGACTAGCGGGAGGGGGGGAGACCCAGTACTTC. Translation gives CASSQRLAGGGETQYF.

This clonotype was seen ten or more times. The CDR3 is CSARVGLGDSPLHF. The CDR3 DNA is TGCAGTGCTAGAGTAGGGCTCGGTGATTCACCCCTCCACTTT. V and J are TRBV20-1 and TRBJ1-6; D unclear. This CDR3 is built from 14 residues. Germline V gives CDR1 DFQATT, CDR2 SNEGSKA (reference sequence). Trimming cost V 1 base and J 8 bases, with 12 bases left between them.

CDR3 sequence: CASSGTRASTEAFF. CDR3 bases: TGTGCCAGTAGTGGTACAAGGGCGTCGACTGAAGCTTTCTTT. V usage is TRBV19 and J usage is TRBJ1-1; D ambiguous. Looked up from germline, CDR1 is LNHDA and CDR2 is SQIVND (reference sequence). CDR3 length equals 14 residues. The V end lost 5 bases, the J end lost 5 bases, and 15 bases lay between the germline ends.

This clonotype was recorded at least ten times. The chain links TRBV29-1 to TRBJ2-5; 10 bases align to TRBD1. Trimming removed 4 bases from V and 6 bases from J; junction bases left unmatched: 8. Germline V lookup: CDR1 SQVTM, CDR2 ANQGSEA. This CDR3 is 14 amino acids long. CDR3 region: CSVGMDRGAKTQYF. The CDR3 DNA sequence: TGCAGCGTTGGTATGGACAGGGGGGCGAAGACCCAGTACTTC.

This clonotype was seen repeatedly, ten times or more. The chain links TRBV5-1 to TRBJ1-1; D may be TRBD1 (6 bases). The CDR3 is 16 residues long. CDR1 and CDR2 (germline): SGHRS, YFSETQ. Trimming took off 3 bases at V and 1 base at J, with 16 bases between the two ends. CDR3 in amino acids: CASSSSGPGQNTEAFF. The DNA of the CDR3 is TGCGCCAGCAGCTCCTCTGGGCCGGGACAGAACACTGAAGCTTTCTTT.

This clonotype came up many times. This chain joins TRBV5-5 and TRBJ1-4; D gene uncertain. The CDR3 covers 16 residues. CDR1 and CDR2 (germline): SGHKS, YYEKEE (reference sequence). Between the trimmed V and J ends, which lost 4 bases and 5 bases, there was a span of 18 bases. The CDR3 loop is CASSPSAPQRNEKLFF. In DNA form, the CDR3 reads TGTGCCAGCAGCCCCTCGGCACCCCAGCGAAATGAAAAACTGTTTTTT.

The V call is TRBV20-1, the J call TRBJ2-7, with D maybe TRBD1 (5 bases). There are 15 residues in the CDR3. The V end lost 6 bases, the J end lost 3 bases, and 21 bases lay between the germline ends. Germline V lookup: CDR1 DFQATT, CDR2 SNEGSKA (reference sequence). The CDR3 region is CSAYIGVASLYEQYF. The CDR3 DNA reads TGCAGTGCATATATAGGGGTTGCATCCCTCTACGAGCAGTACTTC.

The CDR3 bases are TGTGCCAGCAGCTTGGGACAGGAGAATATGGACACTGAAGCTTTCTTT. Translation: CASSLGQENMDTEAFF. The chain uses TRBV7-6 and TRBJ1-1; TRBD1 aligns across 8 bases. Per germline, CDR1 SGHVS and CDR2 FNYEAQ. The CDR3 contains 16 residues. V trimming: 3 bases; J trimming: 3 bases; junction bases outside the gene matches: 9.

The V and J genes are TRBV7-9 and TRBJ1-1; 10 nucleotides agree with TRBD1. This CDR3 comprises 14 residues. V was clipped by 5 bases and J by 6 bases; unmatched bases: 6. CDR1 and CDR2 from the germline V gene are SEHNR and FQNEAQ (reference sequence). Here the CDR3 DNA reads TGTGCCAGCAGCAGACAGGGGGCGTATTCTGAAGCTTTCTTT. This codes for CASSRQGAYSEAFF. The full variable domain, with the rest looked up from reference TRBV7-9 and TRBJ1-1, is DTGVSQNPRHKITKRGQNVTFRCDPISEHNRLYWYRQTLGQGPEFLTYFQNEAQLEKSRLLSDRFSAERPKGSFSTLEIQRTEQGDSAMYLCASSRQGAYSEAFFGQGTRLTVV.

This clonotype was seen many times. This chain uses TRBV5-1 with TRBJ2-2; D gene ambiguous. The CDR3 contains 13 residues. Germline V gene data show CDR1 as SGHRS and CDR2 as YFSETQ. Trimming pared 4 bases from V and 5 bases from J, leaving 9 bases between. CDR3 sequence (DNA): TGCGCCAGCAGCCGACCCCCAACCGGGGAGCTGTTTTTT. Encoded protein: CASSRPPTGELFF.

The V call is TRBV7-2, the J call TRBJ1-5; 7 bases are a match to TRBD1. CDR1 SGHTA and CDR2 FQGNSA come from the germline V gene. The V gene end was trimmed by 3 bases and the J gene end by 9 bases; junction bases not matched to a gene: 5. This CDR3 is built from 13 residues. CDR3 region: CASSFDRAAPQHF. As DNA, the CDR3 is TGTGCCAGCAGCTTCGACAGGGCGGCGCCCCAGCATTTT.

This clonotype was counted ten times or more. The rearrangement uses TRBV28 and TRBJ1-5; TRBD1 agrees at 9 bases. CDR1 MDHEN and CDR2 SYDVKM come from the germline V gene. Losses at the gene ends were 6 bases for V and 1 base for J; bases not matched to a gene: 7. The CDR3 runs 16 residues. The CDR3 bases are TGTGCCAGCAGCGATACAGGGGGCTCGAGCAATCAGCCCCAGCATTTT. Translation gives CASSDTGGSSNQPQHF.

At least ten counts were recorded for this clonotype. V is TRBV28 and J is TRBJ2-1, with D possibly matching TRBD1 (10 bases). From germline, CDR1 is MDHEN and CDR2 SYDVKM. Trimming removed 7 bases from V and 16 bases from J, with 29 bases in between. This CDR3 spans 15 amino acids. The CDR3 bases are TGTGCCAGCAAGAATGGACAGGGGGATACTAGCGGGCACTTCTTC. Amino acid sequence: CASKNGQGDTSGHFF.

Remarks on this clonotype: This may be a read error: a much more frequent sequence differs by one nucleotide. V and J are TRBV24-1 and TRBJ2-5; D gene uncertain. Germline-derived CDR1 and CDR2 are KGHDR and SFDVKD. CDR3 length: 15 residues. The CDR3 DNA reads TGTGCCAGCAGTGATTTGTGGCAGGAGCAAGAGACCCAGTACTTC. Its translation is CASSDLWQEQETQYF.